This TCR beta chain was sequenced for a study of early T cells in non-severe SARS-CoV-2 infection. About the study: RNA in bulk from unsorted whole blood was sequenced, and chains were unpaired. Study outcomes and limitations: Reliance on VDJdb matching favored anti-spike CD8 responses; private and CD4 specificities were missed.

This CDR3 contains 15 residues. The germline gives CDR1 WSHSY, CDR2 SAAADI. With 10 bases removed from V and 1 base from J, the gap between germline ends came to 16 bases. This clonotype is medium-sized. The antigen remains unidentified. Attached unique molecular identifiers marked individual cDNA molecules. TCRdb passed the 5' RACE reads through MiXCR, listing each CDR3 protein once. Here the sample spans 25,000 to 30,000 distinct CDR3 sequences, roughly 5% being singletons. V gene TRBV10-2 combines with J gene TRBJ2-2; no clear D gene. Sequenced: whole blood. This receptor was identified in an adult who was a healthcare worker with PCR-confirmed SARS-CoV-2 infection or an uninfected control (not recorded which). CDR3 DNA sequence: TGCGCCACCCGACGGCATGGCAGGAACACCGGGGAGCTGTTTTTT. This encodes CATRRHGRNTGELFF.